This T cell receptor (beta chain) was found in a study of blood T cell repertoires in COVID-19 (dated by TCRdb to the early 2020s). For context, the study as a whole: Samples from collaborators originated in the United States, Italy and Spain and spanned both the acute and convalescent phases of COVID-19. The material from the prospective study consisted of cDNA or gDNA derived from T cells, B-cell-depleted T cells, or PBMCs. Subjects who had been exposed to COVID-19, were actively infected with it, or had recovered from it provided the deeply sampled blood TCRbeta repertoires that made up the dataset. The repertoires were released in a freely available public database intended as a resource for research on the immune response to SARS-CoV-2. Samples came from the ongoing ImmuneRACE study (first 160 participants) plus 1,254 subjects from 6 global collaborators. A de-identified subject ID, COVID-19 status, age in years and sex were almost always included in the sample metadata. Where HLA class I and class II types were available, the types were taken from metadata supplied by the sample provider, not from assay-based typing. What the work shows at the level of the full study, not this receptor alone: The amount of clinical and demographic metadata varied by source and participant and was provided uncurated.

Whole blood was collected in K2EDTA tubes by collaborating institutions according to the institutions' own protocols. Collaborator samples were shipped for TCRbeta analysis as frozen whole blood, isolated PBMCs, or DNA extracted from either sample type. Note on this clone: What antigen it recognizes has not been identified. Per-base qualities were not stored, and no clone one base away is much larger.

TCRbeta CDR3 regions were amplified from genomic DNA using the immunoSEQ Assay, a bias-controlled multiplex PCR. Per the source publication's procedure: Nucleated cell counts per sample were estimated from amplification of reference gene primers within the assay. To quantify the absolute abundance of each unique TCRbeta CDR3 rearrangement, sequence reads were collapsed and filtered. For each sample, productive Simpson clonality was calculated as the square root of Simpson's diversity index across productive rearrangements. The source is immuneACCESS, and TCRdb retained only in-frame sequences with V and J called. Part of the clones is not carried over; for the studies checked, unresolved V genes explain less than half of this, and the remainder is unexplained. Clone size and V and J calls were adopted from that table, with D and trimming inferred from the DNA. The sample contains 130,000 to 150,000 clones, around nine tenths of them found a single time. 4% to 4.5% of the sample is in the top ten clones.

This receptor was taken from a woman aged 40 to 50 with acute or convalescent COVID-19. The sample consisted of peripheral blood.

The CDR3 is CASSPGQGESPEKLFF. The nucleotide sequence is given as TGTGCCAGCAGCCCCGGACAGGGAGAGAGCCCTGAAAAACTGTTTTTT. Recombination joined TRBV7-9 with TRBJ1-4; 8 of the junction bases match TRBD1. From its cysteine to its phenylalanine, the CDR3 spans 16 amino acids. Just the 48-base CDR3 DNA is kept, in frame starting at base 1. Trimming accounts for 5 bases at V and 7 bases at J, while the number of junction bases matched to no gene is 12. Taken from the germline V gene (reference sequence), the CDR1 and CDR2 loops are SEHNR and FQNEAQ.